This TCR beta chain was identified during a study of T cells in tuberculosis. Sequencing was performed with immunoSEQ multiplex PCR; in TCRdb, only in-frame clones are kept and a portion is missing. The table includes 30,000 to 40,000 clones, around 97% detected once. Unmatched junction bases numbered 17, after V lost 6 bases and J lost 1 base. CDR1 LGHNA and CDR2 YNFKEQ come from the germline V gene. The CDR3 runs 18 residues. This receptor was identified in a donor aged 10-30 years with latent tuberculosis or without tuberculosis infection. Sequencing was carried out using PBMCs. The chain employs TRBV4-2 and TRBJ1-1; 7 positions agree with TRBD1. In DNA, the CDR3 is TGTGCCAGCAGATTCGGCGCTGCACGTCAGGGGGGGAACACTGAAGCTTTCTTT. Its translation is CASRFGAARQGGNTEAFF.